This TCR beta chain was obtained from a study of neoadjuvant nivolumab and ipilimumab in lung cancer. Background on the study: The combination arm added day-1 ipilimumab 1 mg/kg to nivolumab 3 mg/kg on days 1, 15, 29.

Produced via immunoSEQ multiplex PCR; TCRdb's table is partial and in-frame only. The table includes some 27,000 clones, around 80% detected once. The V end lost 4 bases, the J end lost 4 bases, and 16 bases lay between the germline ends. CDR3 size: 15 residues. Germline V gene lookup returns CDR1 KGHSH and CDR2 LQKENI. Worth noting for this clone: The antigen is undetermined.

Study observations and caveats: Higher pretherapy blood TCR richness went with higher resected-tumor richness.

This receptor was identified in an adult with non-small cell lung cancer. Sequencing was performed on peripheral blood, taken before neoadjuvant nivolumab, alone or with ipilimumab. The V call is TRBV18, the J call TRBJ1-1; D may be TRBD1 (5 bases). CDR3 DNA sequence: TGTGCCAGCTCACAGGGTAGGGGAGAGAGCACTGAAGCTTTCTTT. It codes for CASSQGRGESTEAFF.